The entry below gives a single T cell receptor (beta chain) sequence along with its context. The target antigen is unknown. The CDR3 totals 12 residues. The ends were cut back, 3 bases at V and 5 bases at J, with 10 bases in the middle. Germline assignment: CDR1 SQVTM and CDR2 ANQGSEA. This record belongs to a study of response to subunit inactivated influenza vaccine. Findings of the study overall: It was the authors' suggestion that each seasonal influenza vaccination recruits few new T cells.

TCRdb itself ran the RT-PCR reads through MiXCR, one entry per CDR3 protein. Of about 700,000 distinct CDR3 sequences in the sample, around 13% were seen once. The receptor was isolated from a man aged 50-59 years who received an inactivated influenza vaccine. Source: PBMCs from blood, taken 14 to 15 days before vaccination. This sequence joins TRBV29-1 and TRBJ2-5; TRBD1 is a possible D gene (5 bases). Written as DNA, the CDR3 is TGCAGCGTTGAGAACCCAGGGGAGACCCAGTACTTC. Encoded protein: CSVENPGETQYF.